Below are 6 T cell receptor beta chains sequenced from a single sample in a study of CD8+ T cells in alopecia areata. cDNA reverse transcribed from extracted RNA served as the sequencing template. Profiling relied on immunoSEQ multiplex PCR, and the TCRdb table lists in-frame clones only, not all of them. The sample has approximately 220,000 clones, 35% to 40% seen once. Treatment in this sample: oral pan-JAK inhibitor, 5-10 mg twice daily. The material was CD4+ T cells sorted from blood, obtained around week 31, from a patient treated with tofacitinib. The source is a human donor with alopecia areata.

In nucleotides, the CDR3 is TGTGCCAGCAGTGAAGTGGGCTCTGGAAACACCATATATTTT. It is translated as CASSEVGSGNTIYF. V usage is TRBV2 and J usage is TRBJ1-3, with D uncertain. Trimming left V 1 base short and J 0 bases short, with 4 bases between. This CDR3 spans 14 amino acids. Germline loops: CDR1 SNHLY, CDR2 FYNNEI.

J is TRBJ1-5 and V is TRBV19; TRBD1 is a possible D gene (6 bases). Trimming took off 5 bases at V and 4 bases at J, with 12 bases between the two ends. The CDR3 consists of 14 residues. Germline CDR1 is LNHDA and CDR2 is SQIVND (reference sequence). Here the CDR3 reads CASSPNTGNQPQHF. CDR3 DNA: TGTGCCAGTAGTCCTAATACAGGGAATCAGCCCCAGCATTTT.

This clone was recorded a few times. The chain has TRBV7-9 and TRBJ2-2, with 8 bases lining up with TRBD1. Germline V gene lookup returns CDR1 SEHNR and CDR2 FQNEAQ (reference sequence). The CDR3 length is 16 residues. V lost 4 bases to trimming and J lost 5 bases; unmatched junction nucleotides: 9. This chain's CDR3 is CASSSTSGGETGELFF. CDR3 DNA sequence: TGTGCCAGCAGCTCGACTTCAGGGGGCGAGACCGGGGAGCTGTTTTTT.

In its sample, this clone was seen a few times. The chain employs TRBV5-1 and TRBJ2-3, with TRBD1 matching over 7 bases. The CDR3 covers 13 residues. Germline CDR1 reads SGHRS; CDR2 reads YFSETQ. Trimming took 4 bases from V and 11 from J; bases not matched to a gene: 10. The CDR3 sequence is CASSPYPGTEQYF. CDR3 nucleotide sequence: TGCGCCAGCAGCCCTTACCCCGGGACAGAGCAGTATTTT.

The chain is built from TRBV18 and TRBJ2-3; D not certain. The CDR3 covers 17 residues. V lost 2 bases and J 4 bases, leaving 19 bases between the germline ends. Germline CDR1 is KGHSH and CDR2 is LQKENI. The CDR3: CASSPSERRTVADTQYF. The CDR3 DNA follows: TGTGCCAGCTCACCATCAGAGAGGCGGACGGTAGCAGATACGCAGTATTTT.

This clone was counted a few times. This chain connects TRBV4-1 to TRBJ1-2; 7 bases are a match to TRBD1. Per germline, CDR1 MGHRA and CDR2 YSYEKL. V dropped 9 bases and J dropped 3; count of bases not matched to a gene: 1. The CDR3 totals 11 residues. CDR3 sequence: CASGTDYGYTF. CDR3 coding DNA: TGCGCCAGTGGGACAGACTATGGCTACACCTTC.